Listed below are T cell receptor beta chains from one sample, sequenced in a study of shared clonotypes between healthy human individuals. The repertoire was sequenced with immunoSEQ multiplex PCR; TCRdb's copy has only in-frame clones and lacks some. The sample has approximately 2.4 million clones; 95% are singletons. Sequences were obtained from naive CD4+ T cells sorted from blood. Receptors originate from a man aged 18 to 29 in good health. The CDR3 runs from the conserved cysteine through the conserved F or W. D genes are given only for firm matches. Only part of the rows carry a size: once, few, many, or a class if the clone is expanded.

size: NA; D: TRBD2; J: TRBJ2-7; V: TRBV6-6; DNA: TGTGCCAGCAGTTACGCCCAAGGCGGGGGGGATTCCGAGCAGTACTTC; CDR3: CASSYAQGGGDSEQYF
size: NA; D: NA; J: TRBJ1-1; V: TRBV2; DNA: TGTGCCAGCAGTGAAGCAAGACCGGGCAACACTGAAGCTTTCTTT; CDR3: CASSEARPGNTEAFF
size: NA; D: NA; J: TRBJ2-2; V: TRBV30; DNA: TGTGCCTGGGGCCTTCGGAGAGGATTCACCGGGGAGCTGTTTTTT; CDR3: CAWGLRRGFTGELFF
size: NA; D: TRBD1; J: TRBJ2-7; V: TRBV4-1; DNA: TGCGCCAGCAGCCAAAACAGGGGGTACTACGAGCAGTACTTC; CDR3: CASSQNRGYYEQYF
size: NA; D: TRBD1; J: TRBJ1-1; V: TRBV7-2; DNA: TGTGCCAGCAGCCCCCGAGTAGGACAGGGAGAAACTGAAGCTTTCTTT; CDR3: CASSPRVGQGETEAFF
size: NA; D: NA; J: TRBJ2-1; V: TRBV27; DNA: TGTGCCAGCAGTTTGAGGGTCGCCTACAATGAGCAGTTCTTC; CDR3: CASSLRVAYNEQFF
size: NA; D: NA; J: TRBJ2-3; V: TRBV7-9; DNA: TGTGCCAGCAGCTCCCCCGAGAGGGCCGGGGGTACGCAGTATTTT; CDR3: CASSSPERAGGTQYF
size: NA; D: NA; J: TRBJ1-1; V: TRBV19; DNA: TGTGCCAGTAGTATAGGACGGAACACTGAAGCTTTCTTT; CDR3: CASSIGRNTEAFF
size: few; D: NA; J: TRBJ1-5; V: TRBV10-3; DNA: TGTGCCATCAGTGAGTCAGGGGCCGGGGAAGGGCCCCAGCATTTT; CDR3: CAISESGAGEGPQHF
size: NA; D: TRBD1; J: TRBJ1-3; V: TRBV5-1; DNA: TGCGCCAGCAGCCCAGGACAGGAGACTGGAAACACCATATATTTT; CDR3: CASSPGQETGNTIYF
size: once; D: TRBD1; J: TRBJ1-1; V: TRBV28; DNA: TGTGCCAGCAGTTCCTCCGGGACAGAGGGTGAAGCTTTCTTT; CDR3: CASSSSGTEGEAFF
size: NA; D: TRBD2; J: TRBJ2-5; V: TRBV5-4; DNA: TGTGCCAGCAGCCCGGGCGGGACTAGCGGCCAAGAGACCCAGTACTTC; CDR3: CASSPGGTSGQETQYF
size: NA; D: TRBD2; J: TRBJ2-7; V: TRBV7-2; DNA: TGTGCCAGCAGCTTAGCGCGAACTAGCGGGAGCTCCTACGAGCAGTACTTC; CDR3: CASSLARTSGSSYEQYF
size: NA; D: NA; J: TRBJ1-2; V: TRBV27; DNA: TGTGCCAGCGCCTTGAAATTCGGAACGATGGTCCACTATGGCTACACCTTC; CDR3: CASALKFGTMVHYGYTF
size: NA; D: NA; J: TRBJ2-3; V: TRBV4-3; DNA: TGCGCCAGCAGCCAAGAGAACAGGAGGACAGATACGCAGTATTTT; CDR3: CASSQENRRTDTQYF
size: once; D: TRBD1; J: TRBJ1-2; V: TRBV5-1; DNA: TGCGCCAGCAGCTCGGGGACAGTTTATTCTAACTATGGCTACACCTTC; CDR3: CASSSGTVYSNYGYTF
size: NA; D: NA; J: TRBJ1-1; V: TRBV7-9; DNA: TGTGCCAGCAGCTTAGCGACACAGAACACTGAAGCTTTCTTT; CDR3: CASSLATQNTEAFF
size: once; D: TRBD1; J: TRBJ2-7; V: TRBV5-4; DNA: TGTGCCAGCAGCCTGGGACAGCCCGTTTCCTACGAGCAGTACTTC; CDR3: CASSLGQPVSYEQYF
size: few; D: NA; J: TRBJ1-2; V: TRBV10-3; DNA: TGTGCCATCACCACTGCAGGCCATATAGGCTACACCTTC; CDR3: CAITTAGHIGYTF
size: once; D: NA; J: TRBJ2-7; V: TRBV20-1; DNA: TGCAGTGCTAGAGCCCTATACGAGCAGTACTTC; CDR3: CSARALYEQYF
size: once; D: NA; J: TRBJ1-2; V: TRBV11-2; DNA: TGTGCCAGCAGCTCCCCCCTCCCCGGGTTTGCAGGCTACACCTTC; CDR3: CASSSPLPGFAGYTF
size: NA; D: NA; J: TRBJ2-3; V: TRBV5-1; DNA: TGCGCCAGCAGCTTGGCCCCTACAGGGATCGGGACAGATACGCAGTATTTT; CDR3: CASSLAPTGIGTDTQYF
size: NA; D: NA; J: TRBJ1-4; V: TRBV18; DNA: TGTGCCAGTTCGACCGACCTCAATGAAAAACTGTTTTTT; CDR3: CASSTDLNEKLFF
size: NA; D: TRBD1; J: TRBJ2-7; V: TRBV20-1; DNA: TGCAGTGCGAACACAGGGGATGAGCAGTACTTC; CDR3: CSANTGDEQYF
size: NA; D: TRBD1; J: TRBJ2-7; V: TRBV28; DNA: TGTGCCACCCTATGGGACAGCTCCTCCTACGAGCAGTACTTC; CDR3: CATLWDSSSYEQYF
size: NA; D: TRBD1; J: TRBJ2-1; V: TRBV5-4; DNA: TGTGCCAGCAGACGACAGGGTTACAGCTACAATGAGCAGTTCTTC; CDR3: CASRRQGYSYNEQFF
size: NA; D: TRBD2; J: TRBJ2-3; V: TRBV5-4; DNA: TGTGCCAGCAGATCCGGGGGGACGATACCCACAGATACGCAGTATTTT; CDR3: CASRSGGTIPTDTQYF
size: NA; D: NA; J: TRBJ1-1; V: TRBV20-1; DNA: TGCAGTGCTAGTTCGGCTTTCTTT; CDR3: CSASSAFF
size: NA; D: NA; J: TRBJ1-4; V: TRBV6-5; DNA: TGTGCCAGCAGTTATACGCGGGGGCTGAGGGAAAAACTGTTTTTT; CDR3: CASSYTRGLREKLFF
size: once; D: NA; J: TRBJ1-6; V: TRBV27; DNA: TGTGCCAGCAGGCTCCGGGCAGTCCCATTCAATAGTTCACCCCTCCACTTT; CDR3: CASRLRAVPFNSSPLHF
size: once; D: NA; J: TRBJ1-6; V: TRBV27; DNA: TGTGCCAGCAGTTTAAAAATGAGGGGGGCCCATTCACCCCTCCACTTT; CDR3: CASSLKMRGAHSPLHF
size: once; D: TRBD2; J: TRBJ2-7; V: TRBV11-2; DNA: TGTGCCAGCAGCTTAGTGCCTAGCGGGAGTTACGAGCAGTACTTC; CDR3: CASSLVPSGSYEQYF
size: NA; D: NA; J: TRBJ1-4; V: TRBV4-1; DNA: TGCGCCAGCAGCCGAGTAGGAATAACTAATGAAAAACTGTTTTTT; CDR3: CASSRVGITNEKLFF
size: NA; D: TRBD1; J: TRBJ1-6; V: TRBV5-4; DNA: TGTGCCAGCAGCTTATCGGACAGGGTTTCACCCCTCCACTTT; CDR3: CASSLSDRVSPLHF
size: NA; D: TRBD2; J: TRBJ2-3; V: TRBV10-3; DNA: TGTGCCATCAGTGTTAGCGGGCCTAGCACAGATACGCAGTATTTT; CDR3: CAISVSGPSTDTQYF
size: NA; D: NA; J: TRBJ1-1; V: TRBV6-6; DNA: TGTGCCAGCAGTTACGGCAGTAACACTGAAGCTTTCTTT; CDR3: CASSYGSNTEAFF
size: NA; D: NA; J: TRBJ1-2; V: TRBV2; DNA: TGTGCCAGCAGTGCGCAGGGGACTAACTATGGCTACACCTTC; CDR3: CASSAQGTNYGYTF
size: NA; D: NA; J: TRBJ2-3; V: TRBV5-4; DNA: TGTGCCAGCAGCAACCCGGGCCCAGATACGCAGTATTTT; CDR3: CASSNPGPDTQYF
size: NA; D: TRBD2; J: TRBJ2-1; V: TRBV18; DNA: TGTGCCAGCTCACCACGGCTAGCGGGTTACAATGAGCAGTTCTTC; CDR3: CASSPRLAGYNEQFF
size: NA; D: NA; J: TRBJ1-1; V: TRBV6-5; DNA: TGTGCCAGCAGTACACAGGGAAATAGGGCTTTCTTT; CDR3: CASSTQGNRAFF
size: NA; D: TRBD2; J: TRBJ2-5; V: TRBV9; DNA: TGTGCCAGCAGCGTAGCACCTAGCGGTAGGGAGACCCAGTACTTC; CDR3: CASSVAPSGRETQYF
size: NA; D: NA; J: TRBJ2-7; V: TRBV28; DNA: TGTGCCAGCAGTTTGAGGGTAGGCGAGCAGTACTTC; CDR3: CASSLRVGEQYF
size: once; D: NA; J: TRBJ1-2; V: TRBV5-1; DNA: TGCGCCAGCAGCTTCGACAGCCCCAGAGGCTATGGCTACACCTTC; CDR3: CASSFDSPRGYGYTF
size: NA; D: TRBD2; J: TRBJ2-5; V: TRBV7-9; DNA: TGTGCCAGCACCAGCGCGGGGGGCGGAGCTCAAGAGACCCAGTACTTC; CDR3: CASTSAGGGAQETQYF
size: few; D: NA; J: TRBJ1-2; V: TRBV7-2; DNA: TGTGCCAGCAGCTTAGAGGGTACCTATGGCTACACCTTC; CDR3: CASSLEGTYGYTF
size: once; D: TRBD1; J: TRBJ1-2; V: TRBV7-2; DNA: TGTGCCAGCACCCCCGGGACAGGGGTTTTTGGCTACACCTTC; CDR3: CASTPGTGVFGYTF
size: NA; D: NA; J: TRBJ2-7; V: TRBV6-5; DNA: TGTGCCAGCAGTTTCGGATACGAGCAGTACTTC; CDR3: CASSFGYEQYF
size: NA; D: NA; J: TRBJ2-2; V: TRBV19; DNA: TGTGCCAGTAGTATAGCTAGCAGCGACACCGGGGAGCTGTTTTTT; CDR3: CASSIASSDTGELFF
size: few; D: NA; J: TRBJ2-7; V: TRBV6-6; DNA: TGTGCCAGCAGTACTCCCGGGACCGGCTCCTACGAGCAGTACTTC; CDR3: CASSTPGTGSYEQYF
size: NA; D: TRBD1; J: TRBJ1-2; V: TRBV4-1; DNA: TGCGCCAGCAGCCAAGGGGACAGGGTCGGCGGCTACACCTTC; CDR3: CASSQGDRVGGYTF
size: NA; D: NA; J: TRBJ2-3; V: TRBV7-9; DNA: TGTGCCAGCAGCTTAGGAGGGGCGGCCCCGACGCAGTATTTT; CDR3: CASSLGGAAPTQYF
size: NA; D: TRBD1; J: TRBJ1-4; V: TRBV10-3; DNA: TGTGCCATCAGTGAGACCGGGACAGGGAAGGTGTTGACTAATGAAAAACTGTTTTTT; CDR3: CAISETGTGKVLTNEKLFF
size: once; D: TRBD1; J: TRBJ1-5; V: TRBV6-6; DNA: TGTGCCAGCAGGGATGCAGGGGGGAATTTGGATCAGCCCCAGCATTTT; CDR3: CASRDAGGNLDQPQHF
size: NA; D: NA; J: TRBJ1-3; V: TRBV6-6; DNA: TGTGCCAGCAGTGACTCCTCTGGAAACACCATATATTTT; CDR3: CASSDSSGNTIYF
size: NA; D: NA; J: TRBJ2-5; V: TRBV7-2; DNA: TGTGCCAGCAGCTTAGATGGGACACACCAAGAGACCCAGTACTTC; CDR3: CASSLDGTHQETQYF
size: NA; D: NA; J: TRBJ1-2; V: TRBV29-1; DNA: TGCAGCGTTGAAGGTCTCGGACAGACGTATGGCTACACCTTC; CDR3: CSVEGLGQTYGYTF